This TCR beta chain was obtained from a study of T-cell memory formation after mild COVID-19. General study findings and limits: The authors left the SARS-CoV-2 specificity of second-wave clones peaking on day 37 unconfirmed.

Worth noting for this clonotype: Its antigen is unidentified.

CDR1 is SGHRS and CDR2 is YFSETQ in the germline V gene. Trimming shortened V by 2 bases and J by 5 bases, and 7 bases separated the two germline ends. The CDR3 has 12 residues. Each CDR3 protein is one row after TCRdb ran MiXCR on the 5' RACE reads. The sample holds some 450,000 distinct CDR3 sequences, roughly 17% seen once. The sample taken for sequencing was PBMCs or a T cell subset sorted from them (not recorded which). The source of this sequence is a man between 18 and 35 years old who had mild COVID-19 (a few samples of this study predate the infection). Cell type and time point are not known. The chain uses TRBV5-1 and TRBJ1-1; D gene unclear. This CDR3 is CASSFARTEAFF. The CDR3 bases are TGCGCCAGCAGCTTCGCCAGAACTGAAGCTTTCTTT.